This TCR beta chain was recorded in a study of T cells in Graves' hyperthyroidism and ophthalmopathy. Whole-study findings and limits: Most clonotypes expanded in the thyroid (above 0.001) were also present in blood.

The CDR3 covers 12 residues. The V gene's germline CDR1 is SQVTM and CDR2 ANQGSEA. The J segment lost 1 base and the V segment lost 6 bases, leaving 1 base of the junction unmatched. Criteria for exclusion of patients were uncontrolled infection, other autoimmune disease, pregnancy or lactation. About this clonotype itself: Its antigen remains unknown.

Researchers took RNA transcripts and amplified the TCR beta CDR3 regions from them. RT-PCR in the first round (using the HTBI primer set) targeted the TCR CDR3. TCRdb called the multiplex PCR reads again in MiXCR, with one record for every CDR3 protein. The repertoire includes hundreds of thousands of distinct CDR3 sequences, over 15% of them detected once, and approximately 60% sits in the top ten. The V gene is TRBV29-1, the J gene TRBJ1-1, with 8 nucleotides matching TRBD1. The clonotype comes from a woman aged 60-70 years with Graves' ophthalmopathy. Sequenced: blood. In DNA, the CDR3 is TGCAGCGTGGGACAGGAGAACACTGAAGCTTTCTTT. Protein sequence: CSVGQENTEAFF.